This is a list of T cell receptor beta chains from one sample in a study of preoperative IRX-2 immunotherapy in early breast cancer. Profiling relied on immunoSEQ multiplex PCR, and the TCRdb table lists in-frame clones only, not all of them. Here the sample spans around 62,000 clones, roughly 95% being singletons. The sample was gathered from a patient treated with IRX-2 immunotherapy. The receptors come from a human donor with breast cancer. Both conserved end residues are part of each CDR3. Each record gives: J gene, clone size, V gene, D gene, CDR3 DNA, CDR3 protein. A D gene is named only where the DNA matches it firmly. Clone sizes are given selectively: once, few, many, or a class where the clone is expanded.

>TRBJ2-7|-|TRBV2|TRBD2
TGTGCCAGCAGGGGGGGACTAGCGTTCGAGCAGTACTTC
CASRGGLAFEQYF
>TRBJ1-2|-|TRBV19|-
TGTGCCAGTAGTATAGAATCCGGTGGCCCGGGAGGCTACACCTTC
CASSIESGGPGGYTF
>TRBJ2-1|-|TRBV5-1|-
TGCGCCAGCAGCTTGGGAGATTCCTACAATGAGCAGTTCTTC
CASSLGDSYNEQFF
>TRBJ2-5|-|TRBV9|TRBD2
TGTGCCAGCAGCGTAGGTCCAGCGGGGCGAGAGACCCAGTACTTC
CASSVGPAGRETQYF
>TRBJ1-4|-|TRBV27|-
TGTGCCAGCAGACCGCTCGGGCGCCAAGAAAAACTGTTTTTT
CASRPLGRQEKLFF
>TRBJ2-1|-|TRBV19|TRBD1
TGTGCCAGTAGTCGGAAGAAGGGGGCCTCCTACAATGAGCAGTTCTTC
CASSRKKGASYNEQFF
>TRBJ2-7|-|TRBV18|-
TGTGCCAGCTCACCCCAAGGCAACAGGGAGGAGCAGTACTTC
CASSPQGNREEQYF
>TRBJ1-4|-|TRBV19|-
TGTGCCAGTCGGCCCCCCAATAATGAAAAACTGTTTTTT
CASRPPNNEKLFF
>TRBJ2-1|-|TRBV29-1|-
TGCAGCGTTGACGTTTTTGCGGGGAGCTACAATGAGCAGTTCTTC
CSVDVFAGSYNEQFF
>TRBJ2-7|once|TRBV15|TRBD1
TGTGCCACCAGCAAGGACAGGCCATGGGACGAGCAGTACTTC
CATSKDRPWDEQYF
>TRBJ2-7|-|TRBV4-2|TRBD1
TGTGCCAGCGCCACCGGGACAGGGTCTATCTACGAGCAGTACTTC
CASATGTGSIYEQYF
>TRBJ2-3|few|TRBV14|TRBD1
TGTGCCAGCAGGGACAGGGTAGGCACAGATACGCAGTATTTT
CASRDRVGTDTQYF
>TRBJ2-7|-|TRBV5-5|-
TGTGCCAGCAGCCCGGATGCAGGGATGACCTACGAGCAGTACTTC
CASSPDAGMTYEQYF
>TRBJ1-4|-|TRBV11-2|-
TGTGCCAGCAGCAGAGGGGAAAAACTGTTTTTT
CASSRGEKLFF
>TRBJ2-1|-|TRBV18|-
TGTGCCAGCTCACCACGGAGCGTGACCTACAATGAGCAGTTCTTC
CASSPRSVTYNEQFF
>TRBJ2-1|-|TRBV9|-
TGTTCTAGCGCCTCCTACAATGAGCAGTTCTTC
CSSASYNEQFF
>TRBJ2-7|-|TRBV2|-
TGTGCCAGCAGTGGGCCCTACGAGCAGTACTTC
CASSGPYEQYF
>TRBJ2-3|-|TRBV10-3|TRBD2
TGTGCCATCAGGACGACTAGCGGGGCAACAGATACGCAGTATTTT
CAIRTTSGATDTQYF
>TRBJ2-1|-|TRBV18|-
TGTGCCAGCTCACCAGAGACAGGACAGCGCTTTACCTACAATGAGCAGTTCTTC
CASSPETGQRFTYNEQFF
>TRBJ2-7|-|TRBV9|-
TGTGCCAGCAGCGTGGGCCACCGGGACACTTCTCTGTTAGAGCAGTACTTC
CASSVGHRDTSLLEQYF
>TRBJ2-1|-|TRBV9|TRBD2
TGTGCCAGCAGCCGAGCGACTAGCGGTTACTCCTACAATGAGCAGTTCTTC
CASSRATSGYSYNEQFF
>TRBJ2-1|-|TRBV7-6|TRBD2
TGTGCCAGCAGCCCGGGGGGTAGGGCTAATCCGGGGTTCTTC
CASSPGGRANPGFF
>TRBJ1-4|-|TRBV6-1|TRBD1
TGTGCCAGCAGTGAGCGGTGGGACAGAAATGAAAAACTGTTTTTT
CASSERWDRNEKLFF
>TRBJ1-2|-|TRBV4-1|-
TGCGCCAGCAGCCAGACATTAAACTGGGGAGATAGGGGCTACACCTTC
CASSQTLNWGDRGYTF
>TRBJ2-2|-|TRBV11-2|-
TGTGCCAGCAGCTTAGGCTCAGATGCGGGGGAGCTGTTTTTT
CASSLGSDAGELFF
>TRBJ2-7|once|TRBV5-4|-
TGTGCCAGCTCCCGGTCCCCCTCCTACGAGCAGTACTTC
CASSRSPSYEQYF
>TRBJ2-5|-|TRBV9|TRBD2
TGTGCCAGCAGCGCCGGGACTAGCGGGGGGGCCGAAGAGACCCAGTACTTC
CASSAGTSGGAEETQYF
>TRBJ2-1|-|TRBV7-9|-
TGTGCCAGCAGCGTCGAGGGAAAGGGGGAGCAGTTCTTC
CASSVEGKGEQFF
>TRBJ2-6|-|TRBV18|TRBD1
TGTGCCAGCTCACCGGTGACAGGGGGCGCGCCTGGGGCCAACGTCCTGACTTTC
CASSPVTGGAPGANVLTF
>TRBJ2-2|-|TRBV2|-
TGTGCCAGCAGTTCCTTGGGCAGGCCGAGACCCGGGGAGCTGTTTTTT
CASSSLGRPRPGELFF
>TRBJ2-7|-|TRBV5-5|-
TGTGCCAGCAGCTTTGGCTCCGGAGGGGTCGAGCAGTACTTC
CASSFGSGGVEQYF
>TRBJ1-5|-|TRBV12-5|-
TGTGCTAGTGGTTTTCCAGGGGCCTGCAATCAGCCCCAGCATTTT
CASGFPGACNQPQHF
>TRBJ1-1|few|TRBV29-1|-
TGCAGCGCCATTAAGGAAGGACAAAACACTGAAGCTTTCTTT
CSAIKEGQNTEAFF
>TRBJ1-5|once|TRBV4-3|-
TGCGCCAGCAGCCAAGATCCCAATCAGCCCCAGCATTTT
CASSQDPNQPQHF
>TRBJ1-5|-|TRBV7-9|-
TGTGCCAGCAGCTTAGAGGGTTATAGCAATCAGCCCCAGCATTTT
CASSLEGYSNQPQHF
>TRBJ2-2|-|TRBV7-8|TRBD1
TGTGCCAGCAGCTTAACAGGGGCCGGGGAGCTGTTTTTT
CASSLTGAGELFF
>TRBJ2-1|-|TRBV4-3|TRBD1
TGCGCCAGCAGCCAACAGACAGGGGAGGATGAGCAGTTCTTC
CASSQQTGEDEQFF
>TRBJ2-2|-|TRBV25-1|-
TGTGCCAGCAGTGGTAGCCGGGCCTCGCTCGCCTCCGGGGAGCTGTTTTTT
CASSGSRASLASGELFF
>TRBJ1-5|-|TRBV5-1|-
TGCGCCAGCAGCCAAGATTACGGACAAAAACATCAGCCCCAGCATTTT
CASSQDYGQKHQPQHF
>TRBJ2-2|-|TRBV7-2|TRBD2
TGTGCCAGCAGCAGACTAGCGGGAGAGACCGGGGAGCTGTTTTTT
CASSRLAGETGELFF
>TRBJ2-2|-|TRBV7-2|-
TGTGCCAGCAGCTTATTGGGGGTAGGCAACACCGGGGAGCTGTTTTTT
CASSLLGVGNTGELFF
>TRBJ2-7|-|TRBV9|TRBD1
TGTGCCAGCAGCCCAAGACAGGGCTACGAGCAGTACTTC
CASSPRQGYEQYF
>TRBJ1-2|-|TRBV4-1|-
TGCGCCAGCAGCCAACCTAGACTCGGCAGGGACCGTGGCTACACCTTC
CASSQPRLGRDRGYTF
>TRBJ1-5|-|TRBV27|-
TGTGCCAGCGCCTACGGGGATAGCAATCAGCCCCAGCATTTT
CASAYGDSNQPQHF
>TRBJ2-1|once|TRBV5-6|TRBD2
TGTGCCAGCAGCCGCGGACTAGACAATGAGCAGTTCTTC
CASSRGLDNEQFF
>TRBJ1-1|-|TRBV7-3|-
TGTGCCAGCAGCTTAGAGGGGGACGCTTTCTTT
CASSLEGDAFF
>TRBJ2-2|-|TRBV18|TRBD1
TGTGCCAGCTCGGGGACAGGGGGCGACACCGGGGAGCTGTTTTTT
CASSGTGGDTGELFF
>TRBJ2-4|-|TRBV18|-
TGTGCCAGCTCACCACTGGAGAGGAAGTACTTC
CASSPLERKYF
>TRBJ1-3|-|TRBV11-2|-
TGTGCCAGCAGCCGGGGGTCTGGAAACACCATATATTTT
CASSRGSGNTIYF